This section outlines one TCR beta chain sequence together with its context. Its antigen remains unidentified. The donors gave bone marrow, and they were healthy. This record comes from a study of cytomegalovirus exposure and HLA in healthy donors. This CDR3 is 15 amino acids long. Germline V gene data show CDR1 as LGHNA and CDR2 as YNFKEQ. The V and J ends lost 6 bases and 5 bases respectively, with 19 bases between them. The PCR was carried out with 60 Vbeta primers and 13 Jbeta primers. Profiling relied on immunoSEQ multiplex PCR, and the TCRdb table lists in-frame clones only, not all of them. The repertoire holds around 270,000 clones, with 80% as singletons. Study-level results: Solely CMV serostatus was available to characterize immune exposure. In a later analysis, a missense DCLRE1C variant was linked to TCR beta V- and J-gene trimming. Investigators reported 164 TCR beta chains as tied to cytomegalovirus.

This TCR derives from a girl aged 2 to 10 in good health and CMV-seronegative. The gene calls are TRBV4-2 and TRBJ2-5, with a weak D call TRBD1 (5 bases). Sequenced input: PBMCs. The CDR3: CASSPRWQGQETQYF. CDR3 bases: TGTGCCAGCAGTCCCCGGTGGCAGGGTCAGGAGACCCAGTACTTC.